What follows are 27 T cell receptor beta chains derived from one specimen sequenced in a study of early T cells in non-severe SARS-CoV-2 infection. Each CDR3 protein gets one entry after TCRdb re-called the 5' RACE reads with MiXCR. The sample shows fewer than 80,000 distinct CDR3 sequences, 12% of them seen only once. The sequenced material came from whole blood. These receptors were obtained from an adult who was a healthcare worker with PCR-confirmed SARS-CoV-2 infection or an uninfected control (not recorded which).

The sample holds many counts of this clonotype. This chain uses TRBV28 with TRBJ2-7; 9 positions match TRBD2. V dropped 2 bases and J dropped 6; count of bases not matched to a gene: 8. This CDR3 comprises 15 residues. Germline CDR1 MDHEN, CDR2 SYDVKM. The CDR3 nucleotides read TGTGCCAGCAGTTTAAAGGCGGGAGGGCACGGCGAGCAGTACTTC. Amino acid sequence: CASSLKAGGHGEQYF.

This clonotype was picked up a small number of times. J is TRBJ1-5 and V is TRBV18; 9 bases line up with TRBD1. Germline V gene lookup returns CDR1 KGHSH and CDR2 LQKENI. Germline trimming cut 3 bases from V and 5 bases from J; bases unmatched to any gene: 2. This CDR3 comprises 14 residues. CDR3 nucleotides: TGTGCCAGCTCACCGGGACAGGGCCATCAGCCCCAGCATTTT. Residues: CASSPGQGHQPQHF.

The table lists this clonotype with many counts. The chain links TRBV6-5 to TRBJ2-7; TRBD1 might be the D (6 bases). Looked up from germline, CDR1 is MNHEY and CDR2 is SVGAGI. V dropped 5 bases and J dropped 1 base, with 21 bases sitting between them. The CDR3 loop spans 17 amino acids. The CDR3 spells CASSLRPGHLRSYEQYF. The CDR3 nucleotides are TGTGCCAGCAGTCTAAGACCGGGACACCTACGTTCCTACGAGCAGTACTTC.

This clonotype was seen at least ten times. The V gene is TRBV20-1, the J gene TRBJ2-3, with D tentatively TRBD2 (5 bases). V was pared by 6 bases and J by 6 bases, with 16 bases between. CDR1 and CDR2 from the germline V gene are DFQATT and SNEGSKA (reference sequence). There are 13 residues in the CDR3. The CDR3 region is CSAVGADGDTQYF. DNA for the CDR3: TGCAGTGCCGTGGGAGCGGATGGGGATACGCAGTATTTT.

The gene calls are TRBV18 and TRBJ2-7, with 12 positions matching TRBD1. Losses at the gene ends were 6 bases for V and 6 bases for J; bases not matched to a gene: 12. The CDR3 covers 16 residues. Germline CDR1 reads KGHSH; CDR2 reads LQKENI. For the CDR3, the DNA is TGTGCCAGCTCGTATAACCCGGGACAGGGGGCTTCCGAGCAGTACTTC. Encoded protein: CASSYNPGQGASEQYF.

This clonotype was observed once. V is TRBV29-1 and J is TRBJ2-5; TRBD2 matches at 7 bases. This CDR3 has 13 residues. The trim removed 8 bases at V and 2 bases at J, leaving 8 bases unmatched. CDR1 is SQVTM, CDR2 ANQGSEA, per germline. DNA of the CDR3: TGCAGCATCGGGACTACAGCGCAAGAGACCCAGTACTTC. Protein sequence: CSIGTTAQETQYF.

In this sample, this clonotype turned up a few times. The rearrangement joins TRBV18 to TRBJ1-1; perhaps TRBD1 as D (5 bases). From germline, CDR1 is KGHSH and CDR2 LQKENI. Between the trimmed V and J ends, which lost 6 bases and 1 base, there was a span of 18 bases. There are 16 residues in the CDR3. The CDR3 sequence: CASSQLISTENTEAFF. The CDR3 DNA sequence: TGTGCCAGCTCCCAACTAATTTCGACAGAGAACACTGAAGCTTTCTTT.

This clonotype came up many times. The V and J genes are TRBV25-1 and TRBJ2-1, with a tentative D call TRBD2 (6 bases). This CDR3 is 14 amino acids long. The V gene's germline CDR1 is MGHDK and CDR2 SYGVNS. Trimming cost V 4 bases and J 6 bases, with 13 bases left between them. The CDR3 sequence: CASSVGTSGNEQFF. In DNA, the CDR3 is TGTGCCAGCAGTGTAGGGACTTCTGGCAATGAGCAGTTCTTC.

The J gene is TRBJ1-2, the V gene TRBV18, with D hard to call. The CDR3 has 14 residues. Germline loops: CDR1 KGHSH, CDR2 LQKENI. Trimming stripped 3 bases from V and 8 bases from J, with 16 bases between. The CDR3 nucleotides read TGTGCCAGCTCACCTTATAAGGAGACCGAAGGCTACACCTTC. Protein sequence: CASSPYKETEGYTF.

This clonotype occurred many times. V and J are TRBV24-1 and TRBJ2-1; 10 nucleotides agree with TRBD2. CDR3 size: 14 residues. With V trimmed by 8 bases and J by 3 bases, 3 bases remained unmatched. The V gene's germline CDR1 is KGHDR and CDR2 SFDVKD. The CDR3 is CATTSGSGYNEQFF. CDR3 nucleotide sequence: TGTGCCACCACTAGCGGGAGCGGCTACAATGAGCAGTTCTTC.

This clonotype was counted at least ten times. The chain carries TRBV20-1 and TRBJ2-1, with 10 bases that match TRBD2. The CDR3 totals 17 residues. The germline CDR1 and CDR2 sequences are DFQATT and SNEGSKA (reference sequence). J was trimmed by 8 bases and V by 6 bases; bases with no gene match: 19. The DNA of the CDR3 is TGCAGTGCGTATAGGACTAGCGGTCACCTAATTCGGGATGAGCAGTTCTTC. Protein sequence: CSAYRTSGHLIRDEQFF.

The gene calls are TRBV18 and TRBJ1-1; D remains unclear. Germline CDR1 is KGHSH and CDR2 is LQKENI. With 5 bases removed from V and 1 base from J, the gap between germline ends came to 11 bases. The CDR3 length is 14 residues. The CDR3 region has the DNA TGTGCCAGCTCAACTGGCAGAAAGAACACTGAAGCTTTCTTT. It encodes CASSTGRKNTEAFF.

As to this clonotype: This may be a read error, as it is one base from a much larger clone. The chain joins TRBV2 to TRBJ1-2; D remains unclear. Germline V gives CDR1 SNHLY, CDR2 FYNNEI. The CDR3 contains 11 residues. The CDR3 loop reads CANSGHYGYTF. The CDR3 DNA reads TGTGCCAACAGTGGTCATTATGGCTACACCTTC.

This clonotype was picked up a small number of times. The J gene is TRBJ2-1, the V gene TRBV4-2, with 7 bases fitting TRBD2. From germline, CDR1 is LGHNA and CDR2 YNFKEQ. The CDR3 is 18 residues long. Losses at the gene ends were 0 bases for V and 0 bases for J; bases not matched to a gene: 8. The DNA of the CDR3 is TGTGCCAGCAGCCAAGAGAATAGCGGGCCCCTCTCCTACAATGAGCAGTTCTTC. It specifies CASSQENSGPLSYNEQFF.

In its sample, this clonotype was seen a few times. The V and J genes are TRBV20-1 and TRBJ2-5, with D unresolved. The germline V gene encodes CDR1 DFQATT and CDR2 SNEGSKA (reference sequence). The CDR3 length is 13 residues. The ends were cut back, 1 base at V and 2 bases at J, with 8 bases in the middle. This chain's CDR3 is CSARVNTQETQYF. CDR3 coding DNA: TGCAGTGCTAGAGTGAACACTCAAGAGACCCAGTACTTC.

The chain is built from TRBV4-1 and TRBJ1-4; D gene unclear. CDR1 and CDR2 (germline): MGHRA, YSYEKL. The V end lost 4 bases, the J end lost 6 bases, and 9 bases lay between the germline ends. This CDR3 has 13 residues. The CDR3 here is CASSLLGDEKLFF. Written as DNA, the CDR3 is TGCGCCAGCAGCCTCCTCGGGGATGAAAAACTGTTTTTT.

Many counts were recorded for this clonotype. J is TRBJ2-1 and V is TRBV7-9, with D perhaps matching TRBD1 or TRBD2 (6 bases each). Looked up from germline, CDR1 is SEHNR and CDR2 is FQNEAQ (reference sequence). Trimming pared 10 bases from V and 13 bases from J, leaving 14 bases between. The CDR3 is 10 residues long. The CDR3: CAIGGRGQFF. CDR3 bases: TGTGCCATCGGGGGCCGGGGACAGTTCTTC.

Many counts were recorded for this clonotype. The chain recombines TRBV5-1 with TRBJ2-7; 11 bases line up with TRBD2. The CDR3 is 16 amino acids. Looked up from germline, CDR1 is SGHRS and CDR2 is YFSETQ. Trimming cost V 0 bases and J 1 base; bases outside gene matches: 3. The CDR3 is CASSLGPSGRSYEQYF. CDR3 sequence (DNA): TGCGCCAGCAGCTTGGGCCCTAGCGGGAGGTCCTACGAGCAGTACTTC.

This clonotype was picked up many times. The chain combines TRBV20-1 with TRBJ1-2, with 7 bases lining up with TRBD1. J gave up 4 bases and V 0 bases, and 5 bases lay outside the gene matches. Germline loops: CDR1 DFQATT, CDR2 SNEGSKA (reference sequence). The CDR3 is made up of 14 amino acids. The CDR3 region is CSAREGRTGYGYTF. CDR3 sequence (DNA): TGCAGTGCTAGAGAGGGCAGGACAGGCTATGGCTACACCTTC.

This clonotype was recorded many times. The chain recombines TRBV5-8 with TRBJ2-3; D gene unclear. Trimming pared 0 bases from V and 0 bases from J, leaving 8 bases between. CDR3 length: 15 amino acids. Germline CDR1 is SGHTS and CDR2 is YDEGEE. The CDR3 DNA reads TGTGCCAGCAGCTTGGAAGCAACCAGCACAGATACGCAGTATTTT. Encoded protein: CASSLEATSTDTQYF.

This clonotype was detected many times. The chain employs TRBV7-6 and TRBJ2-3, with unresolved D. The V end was cut by 7 bases, the J end by 2 bases, with 16 bases between. The CDR3 runs to 15 residues. The germline gives CDR1 SGHVS, CDR2 FNYEAQ. The CDR3 is CASTLGLRPTDTQYF. Written as DNA, the CDR3 is TGTGCCAGCACCCTAGGCTTGAGGCCCACAGATACGCAGTATTTT.

This clonotype has at least ten counts. J is TRBJ2-1 and V is TRBV6-5; a weak D match, TRBD1 (6 bases). Trimming stripped 4 bases from V and 8 bases from J, with 15 bases between. CDR1 MNHEY and CDR2 SVGAGI come from the germline V gene. There are 14 residues in the CDR3. The DNA for the CDR3 is TGTGCCAGCAGTTCAGGAACAGGGAATGATGAGCAGTTCTTC. It encodes CASSSGTGNDEQFF.

This clonotype was detected many times. This chain connects TRBV28 to TRBJ2-7; D not certain. Per germline, CDR1 MDHEN and CDR2 SYDVKM. Trimming left V 6 bases short and J 2 bases short, with 8 bases between. The CDR3 length is 12 residues. CDR3 in DNA: TGTGCCAGCAGCCTGCTCACCTACGAGCAGTACTTC. It encodes CASSLLTYEQYF. The whole variable domain, remainder taken from reference TRBV28 and TRBJ2-7, is DVKVTQSSRYLVKRTGEKVFLECVQDMDHENMFWYRQDPGLGLRLIYFSYDVKMKEKGDIPEGYSVSREKKERFSLILESASTNQTSMYLCASSLLTYEQYFGPGTRLTVT.

This sequence joins TRBV11-2 and TRBJ2-5; 9 bases match TRBD2. V shed 2 bases and J 1 base; nucleotides not matched to a gene: 2. The CDR3 sequence is 15 residues long. Looked up from germline, CDR1 is SGHAT and CDR2 is FQNNGV. In DNA, the CDR3 is TGTGCCAGCAGCTTACCGGGACTAGCCCAAGAGACCCAGTACTTC. Protein: CASSLPGLAQETQYF.

The chain employs TRBV7-9 and TRBJ2-5; 9 nucleotides line up with TRBD1. From germline, CDR1 is SEHNR and CDR2 FQNEAQ (reference sequence). The V segment lost 5 bases and the J segment 6 bases; nucleotides outside the gene matches: 4. CDR3 size: 13 residues. The CDR3 sequence is CASSPDRGKTQYF. The CDR3 nucleotides are TGTGCCAGCAGCCCGGACAGGGGCAAGACCCAGTACTTC.

This clonotype was detected ten times or more. The gene calls are TRBV18 and TRBJ1-1, with a weak D call TRBD1 (6 bases). This CDR3 has 15 amino acids. V lost 3 bases and J 4 bases, leaving 15 bases between the germline ends. Germline loops: CDR1 KGHSH, CDR2 LQKENI. For the CDR3, the DNA is TGTGCCAGCTCACCGACTGGGGGCTGGGGCACTGAAGCTTTCTTT. This translates into CASSPTGGWGTEAFF.

This clonotype was detected many times. The chain is built from TRBV28 and TRBJ2-7, with TRBD2 as a possible D gene (6 bases). Germline V gives CDR1 MDHEN, CDR2 SYDVKM. The CDR3 is made up of 16 amino acids. V was cut by 5 bases and J by 1 base, with 18 bases left in between. DNA of the CDR3: TGTGCCAGCAGTCTGAGCTGGGCTAGCGAATCCTACGAGCAGTACTTC. It translates to CASSLSWASESYEQYF. The full variable domain, in which reference TRBV28 and TRBJ2-7 provide the parts outside the CDR3, is DVKVTQSSRYLVKRTGEKVFLECVQDMDHENMFWYRQDPGLGLRLIYFSYDVKMKEKGDIPEGYSVSREKKERFSLILESASTNQTSMYLCASSLSWASESYEQYFGPGTRLTVT.